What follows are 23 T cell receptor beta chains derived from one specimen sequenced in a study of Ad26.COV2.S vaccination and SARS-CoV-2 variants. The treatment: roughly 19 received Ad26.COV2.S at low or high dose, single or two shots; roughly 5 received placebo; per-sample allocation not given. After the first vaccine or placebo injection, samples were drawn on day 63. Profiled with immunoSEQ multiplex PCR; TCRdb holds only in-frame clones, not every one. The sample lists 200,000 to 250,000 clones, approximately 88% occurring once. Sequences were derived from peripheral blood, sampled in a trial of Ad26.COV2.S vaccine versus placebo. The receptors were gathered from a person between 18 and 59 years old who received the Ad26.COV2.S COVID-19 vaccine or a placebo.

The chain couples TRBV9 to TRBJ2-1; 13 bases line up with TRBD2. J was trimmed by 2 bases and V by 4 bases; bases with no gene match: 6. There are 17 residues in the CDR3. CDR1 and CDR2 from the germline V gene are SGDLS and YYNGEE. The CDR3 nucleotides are TGTGCCAGCAGCATCGGACTAGCGGGAGTGACCTACAATGAGCAGTTCTTC. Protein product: CASSIGLAGVTYNEQFF.

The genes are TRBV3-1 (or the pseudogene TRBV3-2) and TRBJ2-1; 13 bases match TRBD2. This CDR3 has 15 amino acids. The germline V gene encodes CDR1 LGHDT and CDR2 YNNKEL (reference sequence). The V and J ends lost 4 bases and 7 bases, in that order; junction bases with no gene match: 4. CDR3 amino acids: CASSPGTSGKNEQFF. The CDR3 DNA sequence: TGTGCCAGCAGCCCGGGGACTAGCGGGAAGAATGAGCAGTTCTTC.

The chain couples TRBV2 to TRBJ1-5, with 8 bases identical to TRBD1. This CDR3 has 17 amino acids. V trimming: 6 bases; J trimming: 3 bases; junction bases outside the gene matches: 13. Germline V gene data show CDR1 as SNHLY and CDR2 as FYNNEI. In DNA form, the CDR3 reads TGTGCCAGCAGGGTCAAACCGGGACAGGACTTCAATCAGCCCCAGCATTTT. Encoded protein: CASRVKPGQDFNQPQHF.

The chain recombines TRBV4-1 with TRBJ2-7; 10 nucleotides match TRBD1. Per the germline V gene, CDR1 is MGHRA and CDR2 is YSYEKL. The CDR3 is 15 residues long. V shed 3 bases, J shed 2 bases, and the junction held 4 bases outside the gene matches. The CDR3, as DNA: TGCGCCAGCAGCCAGACCGGGACAGGGGCCTACGAGCAGTACTTC. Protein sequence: CASSQTGTGAYEQYF.

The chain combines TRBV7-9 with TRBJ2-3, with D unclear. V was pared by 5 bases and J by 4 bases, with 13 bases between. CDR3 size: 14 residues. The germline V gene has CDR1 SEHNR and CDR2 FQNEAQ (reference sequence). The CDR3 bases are TGTGCCAGCAGCCGTGGCCCCACGGCAGATACGCAGTATTTT. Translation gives CASSRGPTADTQYF.

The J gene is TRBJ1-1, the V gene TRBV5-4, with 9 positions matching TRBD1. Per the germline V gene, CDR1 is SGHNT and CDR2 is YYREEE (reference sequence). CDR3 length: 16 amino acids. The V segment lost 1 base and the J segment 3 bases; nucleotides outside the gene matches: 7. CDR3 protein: CASSLRDRVLDTEAFF. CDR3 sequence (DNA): TGTGCCAGCAGCTTGAGGGACAGGGTTTTGGACACTGAAGCTTTCTTT. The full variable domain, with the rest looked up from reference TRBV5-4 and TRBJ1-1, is ETGVTQSPTHLIKTRGQQVTLRCSSQSGHNTVSWYQQALGQGPQFIFQYYREEENGRGNFPPRFSGLQFPNYSSELNVNALELDDSALYLCASSLRDRVLDTEAFFGQGTRLTVV.

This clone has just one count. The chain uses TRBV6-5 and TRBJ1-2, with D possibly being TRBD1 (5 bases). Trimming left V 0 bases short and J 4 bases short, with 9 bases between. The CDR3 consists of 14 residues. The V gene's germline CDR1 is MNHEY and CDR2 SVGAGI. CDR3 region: CASSYSGTAYGYTF. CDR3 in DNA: TGTGCCAGCAGTTACTCTGGGACGGCCTATGGCTACACCTTC.

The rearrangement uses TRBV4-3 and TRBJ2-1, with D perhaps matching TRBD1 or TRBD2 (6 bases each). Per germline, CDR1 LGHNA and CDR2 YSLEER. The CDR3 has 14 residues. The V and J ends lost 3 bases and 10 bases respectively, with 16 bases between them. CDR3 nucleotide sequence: TGCGCCAGCAGCCAGGGACTCACAGGGACAGAGCAGTTCTTC. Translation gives CASSQGLTGTEQFF.

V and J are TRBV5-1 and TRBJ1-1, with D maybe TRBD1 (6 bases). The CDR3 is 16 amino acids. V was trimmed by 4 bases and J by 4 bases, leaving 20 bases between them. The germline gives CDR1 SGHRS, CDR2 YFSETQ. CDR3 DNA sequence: TGCGCCAGCAGCCTCGACAGGTCCGGCTTGGGCACTGAAGCTTTCTTT. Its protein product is CASSLDRSGLGTEAFF.

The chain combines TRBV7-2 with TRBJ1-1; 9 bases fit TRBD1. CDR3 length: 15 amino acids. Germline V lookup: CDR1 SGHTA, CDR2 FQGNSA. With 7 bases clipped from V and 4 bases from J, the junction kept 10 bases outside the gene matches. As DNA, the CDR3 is TGTGCCAGCACCTTTACAGGGGGCTTGGGCACTGAAGCTTTCTTT. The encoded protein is CASTFTGGLGTEAFF.

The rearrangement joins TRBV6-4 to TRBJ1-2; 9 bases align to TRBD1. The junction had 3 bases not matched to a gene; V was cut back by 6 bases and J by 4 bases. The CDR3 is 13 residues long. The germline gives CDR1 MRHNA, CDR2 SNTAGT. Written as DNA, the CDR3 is TGTGCCAGCAGCGCGGGACAGGGCTATGGCTACACCTTC. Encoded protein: CASSAGQGYGYTF.

CDR3 in DNA: TGTGCCAGCAGCCATCTAGCGGGAGTTGGCGCCCACGAGCAGTACTTC. Translation gives CASSHLAGVGAHEQYF. The J gene is TRBJ2-7, the V gene TRBV3-1 (or the pseudogene TRBV3-2), with TRBD2 identical over 10 bases. The CDR3 has 16 amino acids. Germline values: CDR1 LGHDT, CDR2 YNNKEL (reference sequence). V lost 3 bases to trimming and J lost 5 bases; unmatched junction nucleotides: 10.

CDR3 sequence (DNA): TGTGCCAGCAGCTCCATACGCCTCGGAAACACCATATATTTT. Its protein is CASSSIRLGNTIYF. This chain joins TRBV11-2 and TRBJ1-3, with D unclear. The CDR3 sequence is 14 residues long. CDR1 and CDR2 (germline): SGHAT, FQNNGV. Trimming took 4 bases from V and 4 from J, leaving 11 bases between them.

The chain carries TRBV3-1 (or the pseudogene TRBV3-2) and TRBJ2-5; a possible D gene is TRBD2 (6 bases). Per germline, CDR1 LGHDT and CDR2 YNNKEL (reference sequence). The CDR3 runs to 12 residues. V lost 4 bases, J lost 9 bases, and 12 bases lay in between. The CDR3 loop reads CASSRPEGAQYF. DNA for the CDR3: TGTGCCAGCAGCCGCCCGGAGGGAGCCCAGTACTTC.

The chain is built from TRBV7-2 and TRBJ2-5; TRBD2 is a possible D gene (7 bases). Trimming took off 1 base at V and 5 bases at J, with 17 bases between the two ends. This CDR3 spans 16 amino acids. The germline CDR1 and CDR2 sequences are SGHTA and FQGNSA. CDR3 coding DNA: TGTGCCAGCAGCTTAGAGGGGGAGGGTTCGTTCGAGACCCAGTACTTC. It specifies CASSLEGEGSFETQYF. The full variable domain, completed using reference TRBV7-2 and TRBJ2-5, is GAGVSQSPSNKVTEKGKDVELRCDPISGHTALYWYRQSLGQGLEFLIYFQGNSAPDKSGLPSDRFSAERTGGSVSTLTIQRTQQEDSAVYLCASSLEGEGSFETQYFGPGTRLLVL.

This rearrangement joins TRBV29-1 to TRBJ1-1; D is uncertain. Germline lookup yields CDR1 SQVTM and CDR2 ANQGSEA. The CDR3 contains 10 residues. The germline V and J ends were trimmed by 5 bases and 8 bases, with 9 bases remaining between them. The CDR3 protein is CSVLDGEAFF. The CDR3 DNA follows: TGCAGCGTTTTGGACGGGGAAGCTTTCTTT.

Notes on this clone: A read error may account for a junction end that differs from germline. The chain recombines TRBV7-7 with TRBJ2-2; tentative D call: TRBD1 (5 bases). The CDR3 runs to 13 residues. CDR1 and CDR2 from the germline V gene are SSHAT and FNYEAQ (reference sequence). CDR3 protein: CASSRQSTGELFF. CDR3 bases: TGTGCTAGCAGCCGACAGAGTACCGGGGAGCTGTTTTTT. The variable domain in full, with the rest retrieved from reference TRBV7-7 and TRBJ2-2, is GAGVSQSPRYKVTKRGQDVTLRCDPISSHATLYWYQQALGQGPEFLTYFNYEAQPDKSGLPSDRFSAERPEGSISTLTIQRTEQRDSAMYRCASSRQSTGELFFGEGSRLTVL.

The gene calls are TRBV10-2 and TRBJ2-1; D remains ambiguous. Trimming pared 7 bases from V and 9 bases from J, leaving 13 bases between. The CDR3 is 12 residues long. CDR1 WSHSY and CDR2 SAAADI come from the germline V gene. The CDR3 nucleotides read TGCGCCAGCACCCCAGGAATCGGTGAGCAGTTCTTC. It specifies CASTPGIGEQFF.

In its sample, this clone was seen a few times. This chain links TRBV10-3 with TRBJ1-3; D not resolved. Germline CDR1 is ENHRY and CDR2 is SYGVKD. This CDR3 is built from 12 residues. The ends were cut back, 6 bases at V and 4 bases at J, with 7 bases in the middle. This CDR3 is CAIRTSGNTIYF. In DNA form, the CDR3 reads TGTGCCATCAGGACTTCAGGAAACACCATATATTTT.

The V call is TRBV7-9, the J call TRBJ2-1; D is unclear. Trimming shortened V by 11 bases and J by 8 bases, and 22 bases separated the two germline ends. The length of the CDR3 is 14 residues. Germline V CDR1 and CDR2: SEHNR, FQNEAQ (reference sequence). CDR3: CASQDGSRMDEQFF. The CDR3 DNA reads TGTGCCTCCCAGGACGGGTCGCGTATGGATGAGCAGTTCTTC. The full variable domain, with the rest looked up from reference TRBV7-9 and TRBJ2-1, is DTGVSQNPRHKITKRGQNVTFRCDPISEHNRLYWYRQTLGQGPEFLTYFQNEAQLEKSRLLSDRFSAERPKGSFSTLEIQRTEQGDSAMYLCASQDGSRMDEQFFGPGTRLTVL.

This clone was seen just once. CDR3 DNA sequence: TGTGCCAGCAGTTCCTTCTTACTTAATGAAAAACTGTTTTTT. Translating it yields CASSSFLLNEKLFF. The rearrangement uses TRBV27 and TRBJ1-4; unclear D gene. This CDR3 contains 14 residues. V was clipped by 4 bases and J by 4 bases, with 10 bases between them. The germline V gene encodes CDR1 MNHEY and CDR2 SMNVEV (reference sequence).

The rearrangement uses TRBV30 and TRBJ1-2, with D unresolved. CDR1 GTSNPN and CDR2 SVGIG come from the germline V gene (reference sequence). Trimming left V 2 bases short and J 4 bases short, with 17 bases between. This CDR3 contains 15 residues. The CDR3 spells CAWSINVGSVYGYTF. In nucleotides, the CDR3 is TGTGCCTGGAGTATAAATGTTGGCAGTGTCTATGGCTACACCTTC.

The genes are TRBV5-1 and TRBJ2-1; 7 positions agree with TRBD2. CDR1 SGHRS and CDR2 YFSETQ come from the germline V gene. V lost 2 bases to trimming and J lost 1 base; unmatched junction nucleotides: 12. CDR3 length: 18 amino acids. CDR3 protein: CASSFGLAVGRSYNEQFF. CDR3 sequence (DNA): TGCGCCAGCAGCTTTGGGCTAGCGGTTGGTAGATCCTACAATGAGCAGTTCTTC. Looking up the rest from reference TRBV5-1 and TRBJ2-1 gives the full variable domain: KAGVTQTPRYLIKTRGQQVTLSCSPISGHRSVSWYQQTPGQGLQFLFEYFSETQRNKGNFPGRFSGRQFSNSRSEMNVSTLELGDSALYLCASSFGLAVGRSYNEQFFGPGTRLTVL.